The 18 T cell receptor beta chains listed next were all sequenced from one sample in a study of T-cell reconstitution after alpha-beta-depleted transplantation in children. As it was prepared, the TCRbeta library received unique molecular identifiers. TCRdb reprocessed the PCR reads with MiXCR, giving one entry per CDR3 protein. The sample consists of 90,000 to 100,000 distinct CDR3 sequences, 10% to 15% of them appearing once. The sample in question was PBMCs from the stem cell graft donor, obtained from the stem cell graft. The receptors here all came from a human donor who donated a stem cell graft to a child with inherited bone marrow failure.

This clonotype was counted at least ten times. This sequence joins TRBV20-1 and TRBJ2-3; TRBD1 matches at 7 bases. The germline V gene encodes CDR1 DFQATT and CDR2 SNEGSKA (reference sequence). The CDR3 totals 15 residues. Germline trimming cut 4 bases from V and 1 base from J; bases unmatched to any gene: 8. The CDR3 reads CSAKVNRGRTDTQYF. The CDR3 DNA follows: TGCAGTGCTAAAGTAAACAGGGGACGCACAGATACGCAGTATTTT.

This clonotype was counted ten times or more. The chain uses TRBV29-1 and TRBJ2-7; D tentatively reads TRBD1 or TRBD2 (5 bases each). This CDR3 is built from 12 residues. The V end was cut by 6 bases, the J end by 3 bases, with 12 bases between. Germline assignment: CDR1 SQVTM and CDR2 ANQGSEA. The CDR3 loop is CSVGDASYEQYF. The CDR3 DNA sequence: TGCAGCGTGGGGGACGCCAGCTACGAGCAGTACTTC.

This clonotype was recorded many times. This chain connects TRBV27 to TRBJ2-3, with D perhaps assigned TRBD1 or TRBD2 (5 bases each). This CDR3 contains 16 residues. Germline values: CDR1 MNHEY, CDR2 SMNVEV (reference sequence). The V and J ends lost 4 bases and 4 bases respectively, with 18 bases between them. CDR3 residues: CASSSTGTTPPDTQYF. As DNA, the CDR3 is TGTGCCAGCAGTTCAACCGGGACGACCCCGCCAGATACGCAGTATTTT.

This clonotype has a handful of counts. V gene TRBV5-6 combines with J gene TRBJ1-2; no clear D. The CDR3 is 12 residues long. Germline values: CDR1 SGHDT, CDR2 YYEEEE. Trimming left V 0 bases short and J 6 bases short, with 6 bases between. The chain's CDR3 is CASSLGPDGYTF. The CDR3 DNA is TGTGCCAGCAGCTTGGGACCGGATGGCTACACCTTC.

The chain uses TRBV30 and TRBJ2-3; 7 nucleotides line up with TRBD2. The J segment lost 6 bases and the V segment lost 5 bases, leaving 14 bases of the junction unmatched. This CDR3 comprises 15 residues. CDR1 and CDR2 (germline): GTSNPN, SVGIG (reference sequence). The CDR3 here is CAWGGRANPADTQYF. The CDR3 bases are TGTGCCTGGGGAGGGAGGGCAAATCCGGCGGATACGCAGTATTTT. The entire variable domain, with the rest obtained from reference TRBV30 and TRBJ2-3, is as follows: SQTIHQWPATLVQPVGSPLSLECTVEGTSNPNLYWYRQAAGRGLQLLFYSVGIGQISSEVPQNLSASRPQDRQFILSSKKLLLSDSGFYLCAWGGRANPADTQYFGPGTRLTVL.

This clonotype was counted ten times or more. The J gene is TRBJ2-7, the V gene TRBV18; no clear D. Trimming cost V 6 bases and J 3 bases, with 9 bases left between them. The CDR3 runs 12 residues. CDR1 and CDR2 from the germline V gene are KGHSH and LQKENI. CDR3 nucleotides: TGTGCCAGCTCCCGGTCCCTCTACGAGCAGTACTTC. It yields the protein CASSRSLYEQYF.

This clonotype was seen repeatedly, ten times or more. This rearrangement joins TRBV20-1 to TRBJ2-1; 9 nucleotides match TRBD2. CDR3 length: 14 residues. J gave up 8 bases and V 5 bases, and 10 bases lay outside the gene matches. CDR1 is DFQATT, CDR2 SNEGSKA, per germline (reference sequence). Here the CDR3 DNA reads TGCAGTGCTCCTAGCGGGAACGGTATCGATGAGCAGTTCTTC. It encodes CSAPSGNGIDEQFF.

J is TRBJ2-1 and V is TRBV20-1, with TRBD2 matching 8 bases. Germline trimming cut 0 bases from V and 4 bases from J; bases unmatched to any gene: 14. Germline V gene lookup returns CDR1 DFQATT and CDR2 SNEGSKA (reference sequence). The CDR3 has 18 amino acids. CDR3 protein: CSARDLGSGVAGYNEQFF. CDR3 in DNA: TGCAGTGCTAGAGATCTTGGTAGTGGAGTAGCGGGGTACAATGAGCAGTTCTTC.

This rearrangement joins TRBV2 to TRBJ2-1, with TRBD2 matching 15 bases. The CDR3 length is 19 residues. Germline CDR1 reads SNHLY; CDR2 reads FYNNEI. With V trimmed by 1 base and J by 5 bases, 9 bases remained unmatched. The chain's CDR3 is CASSEVDGLAGGLHNEQFF. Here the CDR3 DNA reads TGTGCCAGCAGTGAAGTTGACGGACTAGCGGGGGGGCTACACAATGAGCAGTTCTTC.

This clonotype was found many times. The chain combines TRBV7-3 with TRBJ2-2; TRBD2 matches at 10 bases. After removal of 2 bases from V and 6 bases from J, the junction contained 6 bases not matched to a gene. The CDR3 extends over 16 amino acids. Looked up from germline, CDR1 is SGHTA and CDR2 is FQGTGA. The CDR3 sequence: CASSLVGLAGAGELFF. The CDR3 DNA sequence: TGTGCCAGCAGCTTAGTCGGCCTAGCGGGGGCCGGGGAGCTGTTTTTT. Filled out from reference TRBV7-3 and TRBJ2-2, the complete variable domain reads GAGVSQTPSNKVTEKGKYVELRCDPISGHTALYWYRQSLGQGPEFLIYFQGTGAADDSGLPNDRFFAVRPEGSVSTLKIQRTERGDSAVYLCASSLVGLAGAGELFFGEGSRLTVL.

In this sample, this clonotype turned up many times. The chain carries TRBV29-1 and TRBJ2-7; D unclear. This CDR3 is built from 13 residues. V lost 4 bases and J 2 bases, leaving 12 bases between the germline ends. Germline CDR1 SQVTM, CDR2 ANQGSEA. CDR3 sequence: CSVVGADTYEQYF. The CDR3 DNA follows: TGCAGCGTTGTAGGTGCAGATACCTACGAGCAGTACTTC.

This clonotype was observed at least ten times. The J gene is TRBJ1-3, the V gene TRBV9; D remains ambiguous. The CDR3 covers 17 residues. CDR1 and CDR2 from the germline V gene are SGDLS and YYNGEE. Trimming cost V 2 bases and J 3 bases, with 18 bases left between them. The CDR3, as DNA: TGTGCCAGCAGCGTCTTCCAGCCCGGAGTAATTGGAAACACCATATATTTT. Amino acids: CASSVFQPGVIGNTIYF.

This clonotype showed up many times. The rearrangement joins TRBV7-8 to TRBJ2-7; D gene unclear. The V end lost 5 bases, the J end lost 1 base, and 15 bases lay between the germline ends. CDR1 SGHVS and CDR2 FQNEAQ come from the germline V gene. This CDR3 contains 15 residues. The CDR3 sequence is CASSLNPGPSYEQYF. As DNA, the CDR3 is TGTGCCAGCAGCCTGAACCCAGGCCCATCCTACGAGCAGTACTTC.

The chain's CDR3 is CASSQGTGGSEQYF. CDR3 nucleotides: TGTGCCAGCAGCCAAGGGACAGGGGGGAGCGAGCAGTACTTC. This chain connects TRBV12-3 or TRBV12-4 to TRBJ2-7; TRBD1 matches at 11 bases. The CDR3 is 14 residues long. The J segment lost 6 bases and the V segment lost 6 bases, leaving 7 bases of the junction unmatched.

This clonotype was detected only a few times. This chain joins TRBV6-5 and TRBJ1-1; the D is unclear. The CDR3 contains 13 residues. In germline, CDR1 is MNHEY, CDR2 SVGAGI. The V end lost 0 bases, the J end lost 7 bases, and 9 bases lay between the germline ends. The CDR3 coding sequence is TGTGCCAGCAGTTACTCGGGCCACCGTGAAGCTTTCTTT. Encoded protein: CASSYSGHREAFF.

CDR3 coding DNA: TGCGCCAGCAGCCCTACCCCTAGCGGAACCTACAATGAGCAGTTCTTC. It encodes CASSPTPSGTYNEQFF. This chain links TRBV5-1 with TRBJ2-1; 7 bases match TRBD2. Germline loops: CDR1 SGHRS, CDR2 YFSETQ. J was trimmed by 2 bases and V by 4 bases; bases with no gene match: 9. The CDR3 has 16 residues. Filled out from reference TRBV5-1 and TRBJ2-1, the complete variable domain reads KAGVTQTPRYLIKTRGQQVTLSCSPISGHRSVSWYQQTPGQGLQFLFEYFSETQRNKGNFPGRFSGRQFSNSRSEMNVSTLELGDSALYLCASSPTPSGTYNEQFFGPGTRLTVL.

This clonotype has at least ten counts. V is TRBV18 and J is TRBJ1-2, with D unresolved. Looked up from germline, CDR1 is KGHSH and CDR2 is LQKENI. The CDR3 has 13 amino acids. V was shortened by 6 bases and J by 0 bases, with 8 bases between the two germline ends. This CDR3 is CASSHTANYGYTF. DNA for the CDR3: TGTGCCAGCTCCCACACGGCTAACTATGGCTACACCTTC. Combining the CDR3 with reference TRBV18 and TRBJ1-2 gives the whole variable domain NAGVMQNPRHLVRRRGQEARLRCSPMKGHSHVYWYRQLPEEGLKFMVYLQKENIIDESGMPKERFSAEFPKEGPSILRIQQVVRGDSAAYFCASSHTANYGYTFGSGTRLTVV.

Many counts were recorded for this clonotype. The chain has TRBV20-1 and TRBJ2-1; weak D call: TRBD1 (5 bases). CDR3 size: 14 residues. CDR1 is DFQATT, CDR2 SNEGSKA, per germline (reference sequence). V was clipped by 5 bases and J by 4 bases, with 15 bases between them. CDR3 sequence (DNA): TGCAGTGCTTTCCGACAGACGAAGTACAATGAGCAGTTCTTC. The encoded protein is CSAFRQTKYNEQFF.